This TCR beta chain is from a study of T cell repertoires in cytomegalovirus infection. Study summary: Indicated by public TCR beta signatures were CMV infection and matching HLA type.

In the case of this clonotype: What it recognizes is unknown.

Per germline, CDR1 DFQATT and CDR2 SNEGSKA (reference sequence). The CDR3 is 15 residues long. The V gene lost 2 bases and the J gene lost 0 bases, with 11 bases spanning the gap. Whole-study findings and limits: Cumulative public TCR beta family frequency identified CMV carriers with the relevant HLA. Ex vivo, HLA-C-restricted CMV-specific TCR beta clonotypes prevailed over the rest of the response.

Each CDR3 protein is one row after TCRdb ran MiXCR on the reads. This sample carries approximately 160,000 distinct CDR3 sequences, 17% of them seen once, and the ten largest clones take about 19%. This chain uses TRBV20-1 with TRBJ2-1; D possibly corresponds to TRBD2 (6 bases). Sequencing used CD8+ T cells from PBMCs. This receptor was obtained from a human donor in good health (CMV status not recorded). Some clones in this sample may be carry-over from other donors' samples. CDR3 nucleotide sequence: TGCAGTGCTAGAAGGCGGGATGGCTCCTACAATGAGCAGTTCTTC. Translated: CSARRRDGSYNEQFF.